This T cell receptor (beta chain) emerged from a study of chemoradiotherapy in HPV16-positive cancers. Study results and limitations: Candidate HPV-specific clones and E7-related TCR motifs grew in tumor during treatment. Only two HPV16-positive patients supplied the functional HPV-specificity definition. In HPV16-positive patients, HPV-responsive T-cell expansion tracked better recurrence-free survival.

Repeated repertoire sampling spanned the course of chemoradiotherapy. Worth noting for this clone: What it binds is not known.

TCRdb's table, derived via immunoSEQ multiplex PCR, lists solely in-frame clones and lacks some. The sample contains 25,000 to 35,000 clones, 91% of which appear only once. CDR3 size: 13 residues. Germline CDR1 is MDHEN and CDR2 is SYDVKM. The V gene lost 7 bases and the J gene lost 0 bases, with 9 bases spanning the gap. This TCR was sampled from a human donor with HPV-associated anogenital cancer. The chain links TRBV28 to TRBJ1-2; D is uncertain. The sample in question was blood, obtained from a patient who underwent chemoradiotherapy. The CDR3 loop is CASTSESNYGYTF. The CDR3 nucleotides are TGTGCCAGCACGTCGGAGTCTAACTATGGCTACACCTTC.